A selection of T cell receptor beta chains follows, all from one sample in a study of blood T cell repertoires in COVID-19. Assay: immunoSEQ multiplex PCR; the TCRdb copy retains only in-frame clones and omits some. Among 200,000 or so clones listed, 80% were seen once. Sequenced sample: peripheral blood. The receptors were sampled from a woman between 70 and 85 years old with acute or convalescent COVID-19. The CDR3 runs from the conserved cysteine through the conserved F or W. Fields, in order: J gene, D gene, clone size, V gene, CDR3 DNA, CDR3 protein. A D gene is named only where the DNA matches it firmly. For some rows the clone size is stated as once, few or many, or as a class when expanded; others skip it.

J: TRBJ1-2
D: NA
size: few
V: TRBV18
DNA: TGTGCCAGCTCACCACCTCACAGCGGTCACAGCGATGGCTACACCTTC
CDR3: CASSPPHSGHSDGYTF

J: TRBJ2-7
D: TRBD2
size: NA
V: TRBV27
DNA: TGTGCCAGCAGTCTGACTAGCGGGAGCGACGAGCAGTACTTC
CDR3: CASSLTSGSDEQYF

J: TRBJ2-7
D: NA
size: NA
V: TRBV12-3/TRBV12-4
DNA: TGTGCCAGCAGTTCAACAGCCTACGAGCAGTACTTC
CDR3: CASSSTAYEQYF

J: TRBJ2-1
D: NA
size: NA
V: TRBV6-5
DNA: TGTGCCACCAAACGAGGGGGAACCTACAATGAGCAGTTCTTC
CDR3: CATKRGGTYNEQFF

J: TRBJ2-7
D: NA
size: NA
V: TRBV7-9
DNA: TGTGCCAGCAGCTTAATTAGTGTTGGGGTGGGGAGTTACTCCTACGAGCAGTACTTC
CDR3: CASSLISVGVGSYSYEQYF

J: TRBJ1-1
D: NA
size: NA
V: TRBV4-1
DNA: TGCGCCAGCAGCCAAGATAGGGGACTAGGGACCCCTGAAGCTTTCTTT
CDR3: CASSQDRGLGTPEAFF

J: TRBJ2-2
D: NA
size: many
V: TRBV3-1/TRBV3-2
DNA: TGTGCCAGCAGCCAAGTAGGCGGGACGAACACCGGGGAGCTGTTTTTT
CDR3: CASSQVGGTNTGELFF

J: TRBJ1-2
D: TRBD1
size: few
V: TRBV7-2
DNA: TGTGCCAGCAGCTCAAGGACAGGGGAGAATGGCTACACCTTC
CDR3: CASSSRTGENGYTF

J: TRBJ2-1
D: NA
size: NA
V: TRBV7-2
DNA: TGTGCCAGCAGTTTGGACTGGAGCTCCTACAATGAGCAGTTCTTC
CDR3: CASSLDWSSYNEQFF

J: TRBJ1-5
D: TRBD1
size: NA
V: TRBV27
DNA: TGTGCCAGCAGTTTCCAGACAGGGACCAATCAGCCCCAGCATTTT
CDR3: CASSFQTGTNQPQHF

J: TRBJ2-5
D: NA
size: NA
V: TRBV30
DNA: TGTGCCTTGCCAGGGGGTAGCGGGATTCACGAGACCCAGTACTTC
CDR3: CALPGGSGIHETQYF

J: TRBJ2-5
D: TRBD2
size: NA
V: TRBV2
DNA: TGTGCCAGCAGTGAGACTAGCGGGACGGAGACCCAGTACTTC
CDR3: CASSETSGTETQYF

J: TRBJ2-5
D: TRBD2
size: NA
V: TRBV5-1
DNA: TGCGCCAGCAGCTTGGGTGCTAGCGGGGAAGAGACCCAGTACTTC
CDR3: CASSLGASGEETQYF